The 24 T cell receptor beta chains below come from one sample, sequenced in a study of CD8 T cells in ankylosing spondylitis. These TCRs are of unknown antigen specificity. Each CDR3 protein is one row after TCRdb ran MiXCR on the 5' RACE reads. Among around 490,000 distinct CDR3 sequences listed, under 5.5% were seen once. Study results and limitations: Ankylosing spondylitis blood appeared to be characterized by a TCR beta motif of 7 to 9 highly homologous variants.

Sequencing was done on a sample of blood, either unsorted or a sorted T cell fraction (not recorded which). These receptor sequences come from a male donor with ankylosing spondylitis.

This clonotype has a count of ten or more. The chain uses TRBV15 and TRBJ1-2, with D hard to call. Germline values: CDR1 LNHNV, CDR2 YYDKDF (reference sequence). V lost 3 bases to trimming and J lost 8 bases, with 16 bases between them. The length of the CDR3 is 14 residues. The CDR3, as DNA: TGTGCCACCAGCAGCTTTCTGACTCGGGAGGGCTACACCTTC. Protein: CATSSFLTREGYTF.

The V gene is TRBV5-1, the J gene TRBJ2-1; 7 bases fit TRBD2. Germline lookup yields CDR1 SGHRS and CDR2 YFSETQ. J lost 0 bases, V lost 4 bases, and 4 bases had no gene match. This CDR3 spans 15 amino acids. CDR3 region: CASSMTGGSYNEQFF. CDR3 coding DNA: TGCGCCAGCAGCATGACGGGAGGCTCCTACAATGAGCAGTTCTTC.

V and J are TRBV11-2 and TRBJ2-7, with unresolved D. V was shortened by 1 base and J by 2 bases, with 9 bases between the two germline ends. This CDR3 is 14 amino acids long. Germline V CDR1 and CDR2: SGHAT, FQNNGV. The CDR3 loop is CASSLAPDTYEQYF. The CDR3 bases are TGTGCCAGCAGCTTAGCGCCAGACACCTACGAGCAGTACTTC. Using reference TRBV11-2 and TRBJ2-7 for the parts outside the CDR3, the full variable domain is EAGVAQSPRYKIIEKRQSVAFWCNPISGHATLYWYQQILGQGPKLLIQFQNNGVVDDSQLPKDRFSAERLKGVDSTLKIQPAKLEDSAVYLCASSLAPDTYEQYFGPGTRLTVT.

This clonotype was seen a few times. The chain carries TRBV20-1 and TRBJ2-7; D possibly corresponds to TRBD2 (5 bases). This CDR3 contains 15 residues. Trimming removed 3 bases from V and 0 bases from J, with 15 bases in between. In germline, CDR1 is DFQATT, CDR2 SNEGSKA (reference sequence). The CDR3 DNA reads TGCAGTGCTAGTGAAGCGGCAGTTACCTCCTACGAGCAGTACTTC. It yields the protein CSASEAAVTSYEQYF.

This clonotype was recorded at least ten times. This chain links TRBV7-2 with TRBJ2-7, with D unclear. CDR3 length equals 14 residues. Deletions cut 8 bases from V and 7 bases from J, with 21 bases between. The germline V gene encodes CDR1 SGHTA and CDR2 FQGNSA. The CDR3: CASALRRTLREQYF. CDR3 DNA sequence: TGTGCCAGCGCGCTGAGGCGTACCCTTCGGGAGCAGTACTTC.

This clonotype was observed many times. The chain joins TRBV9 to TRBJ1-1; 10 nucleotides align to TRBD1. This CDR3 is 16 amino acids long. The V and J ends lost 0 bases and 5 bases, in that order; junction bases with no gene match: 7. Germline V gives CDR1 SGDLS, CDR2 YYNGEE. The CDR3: CASSVDPGQGTTEAFF. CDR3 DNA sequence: TGTGCCAGCAGCGTAGACCCGGGACAGGGGACGACTGAAGCTTTCTTT. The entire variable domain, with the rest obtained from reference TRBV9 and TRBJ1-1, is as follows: DSGVTQTPKHLITATGQRVTLRCSPRSGDLSVYWYQQSLDQGLQFLIQYYNGEERAKGNILERFSAQQFPDLHSELNLSSLELGDSALYFCASSVDPGQGTTEAFFGQGTRLTVV.

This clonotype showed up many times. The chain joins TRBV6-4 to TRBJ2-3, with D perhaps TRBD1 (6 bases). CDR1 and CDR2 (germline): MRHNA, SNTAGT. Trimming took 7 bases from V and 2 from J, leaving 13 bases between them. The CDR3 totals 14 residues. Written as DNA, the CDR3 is TGTGCCAGCAAAAGGGACATACTCACAGATACGCAGTATTTT. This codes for CASKRDILTDTQYF.

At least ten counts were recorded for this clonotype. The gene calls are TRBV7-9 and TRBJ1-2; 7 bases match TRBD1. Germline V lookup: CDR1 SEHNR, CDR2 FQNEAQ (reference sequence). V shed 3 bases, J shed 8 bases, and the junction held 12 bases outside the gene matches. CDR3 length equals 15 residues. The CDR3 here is CASSFFLQGVAGYTF. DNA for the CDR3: TGTGCCAGCAGCTTTTTCCTGCAGGGGGTAGCGGGCTACACCTTC.

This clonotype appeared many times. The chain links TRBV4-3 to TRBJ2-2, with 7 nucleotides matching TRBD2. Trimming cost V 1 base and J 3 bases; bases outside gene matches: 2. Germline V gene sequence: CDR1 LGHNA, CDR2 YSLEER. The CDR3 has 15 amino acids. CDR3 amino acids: CASSQGRGDTGELFF. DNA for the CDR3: TGCGCCAGCAGCCAAGGCCGGGGGGACACCGGGGAGCTGTTTTTT.

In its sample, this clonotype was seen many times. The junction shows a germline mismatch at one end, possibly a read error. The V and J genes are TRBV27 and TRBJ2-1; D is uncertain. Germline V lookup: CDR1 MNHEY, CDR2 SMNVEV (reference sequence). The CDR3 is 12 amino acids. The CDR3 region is CASSFSDNEQFF. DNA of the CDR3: TGTGCCAGCAGTTTCTCCGACAATGAGCAGTTCTTC.

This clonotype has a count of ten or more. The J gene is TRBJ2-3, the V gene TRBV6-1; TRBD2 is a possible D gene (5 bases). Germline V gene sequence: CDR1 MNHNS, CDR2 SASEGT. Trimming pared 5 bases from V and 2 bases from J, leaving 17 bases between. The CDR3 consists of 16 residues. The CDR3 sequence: CASSPYRTGPTDTQYF. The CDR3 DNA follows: TGTGCCAGCAGTCCCTATCGGACTGGCCCCACAGATACGCAGTATTTT.

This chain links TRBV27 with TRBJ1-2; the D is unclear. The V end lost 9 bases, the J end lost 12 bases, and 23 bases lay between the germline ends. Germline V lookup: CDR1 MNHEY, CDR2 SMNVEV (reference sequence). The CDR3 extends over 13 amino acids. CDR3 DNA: TGTGCCAGGGGCCCCGGGCTACTCTGCTGCGACACCTTC. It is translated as CARGPGLLCCDTF.

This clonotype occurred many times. The CDR3 DNA follows: TGCAGTGCTAGAGAGAGGACAGGGGCGACTCTTTTAGACACTGAAGCTTTCTTT. It encodes CSARERTGATLLDTEAFF. V gene TRBV20-1 combines with J gene TRBJ1-1; 9 nucleotides agree with TRBD1. V dropped 0 bases and J dropped 3; count of bases not matched to a gene: 14. Germline CDR1 reads DFQATT; CDR2 reads SNEGSKA (reference sequence). This CDR3 is built from 18 residues.

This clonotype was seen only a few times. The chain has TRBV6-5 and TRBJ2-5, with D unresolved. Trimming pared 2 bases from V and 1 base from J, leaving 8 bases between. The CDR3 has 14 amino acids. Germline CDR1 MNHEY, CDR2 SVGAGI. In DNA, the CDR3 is TGTGCCAGCAGTTACGTCCCGGGCCAAGAGACCCAGTACTTC. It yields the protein CASSYVPGQETQYF.

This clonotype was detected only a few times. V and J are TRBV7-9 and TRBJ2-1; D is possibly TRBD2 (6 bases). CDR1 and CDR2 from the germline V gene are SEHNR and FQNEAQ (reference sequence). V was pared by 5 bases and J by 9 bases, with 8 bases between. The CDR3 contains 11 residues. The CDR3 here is CASSRAGEQFF. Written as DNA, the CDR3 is TGTGCCAGCAGCAGAGCGGGTGAGCAGTTCTTC.

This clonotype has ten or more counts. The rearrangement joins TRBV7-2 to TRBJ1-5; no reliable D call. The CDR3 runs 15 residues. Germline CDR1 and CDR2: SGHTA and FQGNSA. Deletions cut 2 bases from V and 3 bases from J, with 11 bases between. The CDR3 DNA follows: TGTGCCAGCAGCTTATACGTAGACTTCAATCAGCCCCAGCATTTT. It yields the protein CASSLYVDFNQPQHF.

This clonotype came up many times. The CDR3 DNA reads TGTGCCAGCAGCAAAGCCGGGAAGTATACGCAGTATTTT. Translating it yields CASSKAGKYTQYF. The chain links TRBV21-1 to TRBJ2-3; the table's D call, TRBD1, has no DNA check behind it. TRBV21-1 is a recognized pseudogene. The CDR3 length is 13 residues.

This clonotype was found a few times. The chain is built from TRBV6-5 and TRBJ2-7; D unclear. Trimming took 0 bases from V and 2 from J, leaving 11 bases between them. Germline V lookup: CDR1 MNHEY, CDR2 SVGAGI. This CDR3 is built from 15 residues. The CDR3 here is CASSYSDRLPYEQYF. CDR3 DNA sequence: TGTGCCAGCAGTTACTCGGATCGTCTACCCTACGAGCAGTACTTC.

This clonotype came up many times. The CDR3 DNA is TGCAGCGTGGGGGACGGCGATCAGCCCCAGCATTTT. It translates to CSVGDGDQPQHF. This rearrangement joins TRBV29-1 to TRBJ1-5; D perhaps matches TRBD1 (5 bases). V was cut by 6 bases and J by 5 bases, with 11 bases left in between. This CDR3 contains 12 residues. CDR1 SQVTM and CDR2 ANQGSEA come from the germline V gene.

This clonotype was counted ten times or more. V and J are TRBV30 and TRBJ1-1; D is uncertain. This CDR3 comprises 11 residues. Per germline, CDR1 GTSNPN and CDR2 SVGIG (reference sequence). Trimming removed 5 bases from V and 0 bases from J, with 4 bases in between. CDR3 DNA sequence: TGTGCCTGGGAGCTGAACACTGAAGCTTTCTTT. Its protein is CAWELNTEAFF. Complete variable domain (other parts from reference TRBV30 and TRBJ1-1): SQTIHQWPATLVQPVGSPLSLECTVEGTSNPNLYWYRQAAGRGLQLLFYSVGIGQISSEVPQNLSASRPQDRQFILSSKKLLLSDSGFYLCAWELNTEAFFGQGTRLTVV.

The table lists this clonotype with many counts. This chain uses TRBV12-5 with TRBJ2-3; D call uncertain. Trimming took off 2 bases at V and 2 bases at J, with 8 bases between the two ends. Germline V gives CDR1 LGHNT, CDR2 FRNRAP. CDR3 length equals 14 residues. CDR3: CASGLSVSTDTQYF. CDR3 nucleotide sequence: TGTGCTAGTGGTTTGTCCGTATCCACAGATACGCAGTATTTT.

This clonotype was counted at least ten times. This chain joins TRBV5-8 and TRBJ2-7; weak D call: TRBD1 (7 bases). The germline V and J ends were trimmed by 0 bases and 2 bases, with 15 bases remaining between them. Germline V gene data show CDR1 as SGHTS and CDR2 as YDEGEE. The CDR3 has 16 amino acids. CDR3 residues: CASSLASGGGTYEQYF. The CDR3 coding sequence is TGTGCCAGCAGCTTGGCCAGTGGAGGGGGCACCTACGAGCAGTACTTC.

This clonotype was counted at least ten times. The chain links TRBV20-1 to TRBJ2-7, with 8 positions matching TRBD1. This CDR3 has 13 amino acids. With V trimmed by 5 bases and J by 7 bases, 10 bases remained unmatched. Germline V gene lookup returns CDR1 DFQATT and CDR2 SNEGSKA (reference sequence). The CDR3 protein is CSAPMQGAWEQYF. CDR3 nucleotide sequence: TGCAGTGCTCCAATGCAGGGGGCGTGGGAGCAGTACTTC.

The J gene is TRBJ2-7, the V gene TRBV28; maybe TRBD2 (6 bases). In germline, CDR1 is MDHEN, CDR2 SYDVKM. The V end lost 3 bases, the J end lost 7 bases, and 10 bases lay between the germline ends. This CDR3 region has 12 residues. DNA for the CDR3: TGTGCCAGCAGTTTTGTAGCGGATGAGCAGTACTTC. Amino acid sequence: CASSFVADEQYF.